This is a list of T cell receptor beta chains from one sample in a study of shared clonotypes between healthy human individuals. Measured with immunoSEQ multiplex PCR; TCRdb has only the in-frame clones, and not every one. The data contain nearly 2 million clones, about 95% of them singletons. Sequences were obtained from naive CD8+ T cells sorted from blood. Every receptor here comes from a man younger than 35 in good health. CDR3s include the opening cysteine and the closing phenylalanine or tryptophan. The order of the fields is J gene, clone size, D gene, V gene, CDR3 protein, CDR3 DNA. A D gene is named only where the DNA matches it firmly. Size is stated for part of the rows, as once, few or many counts, or as a class when the clone is expanded.

J: TRBJ1-4
size: .
D: TRBD1
V: TRBV7-8
CDR3: CASSFLMIGQGNEKLFF
DNA: TGTGCCAGCAGCTTCTTGATGATCGGACAGGGGAATGAAAAACTGTTTTTT

J: TRBJ2-7
size: .
D: TRBD2
V: TRBV19
CDR3: CASSTSGSSYEQYF
DNA: TGTGCCAGTAGTACTAGCGGGAGCTCCTACGAGCAGTACTTC

J: TRBJ2-5
size: .
D: .
V: TRBV7-9
CDR3: CASSFLWGQGIETQYF
DNA: .

J: TRBJ2-1
size: .
D: TRBD2
V: TRBV4-3
CDR3: CASSQDSEREGPNEQFF
DNA: TGCGCCAGCAGCCAAGATTCAGAGCGGGAGGGGCCCAATGAGCAGTTCTTC

J: TRBJ1-1
size: once
D: .
V: TRBV4-1
CDR3: CASSQQASGTGNTEAFF
DNA: TGCGCCAGCAGCCAACAAGCCTCCGGGACGGGAAACACTGAAGCTTTCTTT

J: TRBJ2-6
size: .
D: .
V: TRBV5-5
CDR3: CASSLGTGAGANVLTF
DNA: TGTGCCAGCAGCTTAGGAACGGGGGCTGGGGCCAACGTCCTGACTTTC

J: TRBJ2-7
size: .
D: TRBD1
V: TRBV19
CDR3: CASTPGTGSSYEQYF
DNA: TGTGCCAGTACTCCCGGGACAGGGAGCTCCTACGAGCAGTACTTC

J: TRBJ2-1
size: .
D: .
V: TRBV9
CDR3: CASSAESGEQFF
DNA: TGTGCCAGCAGCGCCGAGAGCGGTGAGCAGTTCTTC

J: TRBJ2-3
size: .
D: .
V: TRBV14
CDR3: CASSQGSGPMTDTQYF
DNA: TGTGCCAGCAGCCAAGGAAGCGGGCCTATGACAGATACGCAGTATTTT

J: TRBJ1-5
size: .
D: .
V: TRBV9
CDR3: CASSVGTQEQPQHF
DNA: TGTGCCAGCAGCGTAGGGACACAAGAACAGCCCCAGCATTTT